This T cell receptor (beta chain) was found in a study of blood T cell repertoires in COVID-19. Overall study context: Samples representing acute and convalescent COVID-19 were sourced from the United States, Italy and Spain. From T cells, B-cell-depleted T cells, or PBMCs came the material, which was cDNA or gDNA.

Source study methods: Reference gene primer amplification yielded estimated nucleated cell counts. The table came from immunoSEQ multiplex PCR; TCRdb's copy has only in-frame clones and leaves some out. V and J calls and clone size are given by that table; D and trimming were obtained from the DNA. Of roughly 250,000 clones in the sample, 80% to 90% are singletons; the top ten hold around 0.84%. The CDR3 is 16 amino acids. Germline loops: CDR1 SGHKS, CDR2 YYEKEE (reference sequence). Trimming stripped 7 bases from V and 2 bases from J, with 22 bases between. The chain has TRBV5-5 and TRBJ2-7; TRBD2 is a possible D gene (6 bases). The clonotype was recovered from a young man with acute or convalescent COVID-19. Sequencing input: peripheral blood. The DNA of the CDR3 is TGTGCCAGCTTAAGTCGGGGGACGTCAACCGCCTACGAGCAGTACTTC. Its translation is CASLSRGTSTAYEQYF. The full variable domain, in which reference TRBV5-5 and TRBJ2-7 provide the parts outside the CDR3, is DAGVTQSPTHLIKTRGQQVTLRCSPISGHKSVSWYQQVLGQGPQFIFQYYEKEERGRGNFPDRFSARQFPNYSSELNVNALLLGDSALYLCASLSRGTSTAYEQYFGPGTRLTVT.